This TCR beta chain was observed in a study of blood T cell repertoires in COVID-19. Methods used by the authors: Scientists estimated how many nucleated cells there were by amplifying reference gene primers. TCRdb's copy holds only in-frame clones and misses some; the assay was immunoSEQ multiplex PCR. The V and J calls and the clone size are those of that table, but D and trimming were determined from the DNA. There are under 400,000 clones in the sample; about nine tenths occur only once, and roughly 2.9% lies in the top ten. Patients of the Seattle cohort, enrolled during active infection, were followed longitudinally. Source material: peripheral blood. The sequence came from a woman aged 25 to 39 with COVID-19, enrolled during active disease.

The CDR3 protein is CASVSTGQINSPLHF. In nucleotides, the CDR3 is TGTGCCAGCGTCTCGACGGGACAGATTAATTCACCCCTCCACTTT. V gene TRBV2 combines with J gene TRBJ1-6, with 7 nucleotides matching TRBD1. Per the germline V gene, CDR1 is SNHLY and CDR2 is FYNNEI. J lost 6 bases, V lost 8 bases, and 10 bases had no gene match. The CDR3 covers 15 residues.